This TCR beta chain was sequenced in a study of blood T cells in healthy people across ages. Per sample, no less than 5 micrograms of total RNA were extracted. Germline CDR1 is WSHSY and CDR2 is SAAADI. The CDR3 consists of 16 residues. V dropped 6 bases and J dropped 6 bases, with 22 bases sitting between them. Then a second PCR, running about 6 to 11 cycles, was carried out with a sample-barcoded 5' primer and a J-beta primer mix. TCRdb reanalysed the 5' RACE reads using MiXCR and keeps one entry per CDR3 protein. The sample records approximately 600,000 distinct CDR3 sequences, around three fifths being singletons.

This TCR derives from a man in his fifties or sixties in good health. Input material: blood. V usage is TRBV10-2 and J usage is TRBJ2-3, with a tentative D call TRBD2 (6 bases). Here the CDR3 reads CASRPGTDAFVDTQYF. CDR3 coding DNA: TGCGCCAGCAGGCCCGGGACTGACGCTTTTGTGGATACGCAGTATTTT.